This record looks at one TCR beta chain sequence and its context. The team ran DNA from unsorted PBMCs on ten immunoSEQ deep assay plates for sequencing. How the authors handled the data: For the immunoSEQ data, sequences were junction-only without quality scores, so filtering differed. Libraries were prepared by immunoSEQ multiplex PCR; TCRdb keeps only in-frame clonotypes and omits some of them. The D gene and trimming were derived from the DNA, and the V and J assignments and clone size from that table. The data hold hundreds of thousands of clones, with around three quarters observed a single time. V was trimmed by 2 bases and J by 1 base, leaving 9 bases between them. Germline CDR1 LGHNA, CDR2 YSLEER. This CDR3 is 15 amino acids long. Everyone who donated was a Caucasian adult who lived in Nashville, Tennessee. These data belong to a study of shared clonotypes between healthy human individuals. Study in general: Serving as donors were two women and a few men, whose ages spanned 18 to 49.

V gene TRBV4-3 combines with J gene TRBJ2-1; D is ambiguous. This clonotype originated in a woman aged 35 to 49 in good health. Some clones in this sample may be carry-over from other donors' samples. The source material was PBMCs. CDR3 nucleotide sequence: TGCGCCAGCAGCCAACAGTTAGGATCCTACAATGAGCAGTTCTTC. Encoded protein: CASSQQLGSYNEQFF.